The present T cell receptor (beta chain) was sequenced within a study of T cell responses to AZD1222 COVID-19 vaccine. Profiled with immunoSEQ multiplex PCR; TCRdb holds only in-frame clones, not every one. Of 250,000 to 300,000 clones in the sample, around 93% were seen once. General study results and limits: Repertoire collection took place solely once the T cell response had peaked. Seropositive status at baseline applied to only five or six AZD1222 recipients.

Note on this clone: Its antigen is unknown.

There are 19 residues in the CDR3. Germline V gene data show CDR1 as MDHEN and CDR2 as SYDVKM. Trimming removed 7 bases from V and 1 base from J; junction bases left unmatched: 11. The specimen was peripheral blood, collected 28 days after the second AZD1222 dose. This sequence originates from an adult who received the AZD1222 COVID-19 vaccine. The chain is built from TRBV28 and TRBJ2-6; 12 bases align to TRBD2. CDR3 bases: TGTGCCAGCACCGTGTCGCTAGCGGGAGGGCCGTCTGGGGCCAACGTCCTGACTTTC. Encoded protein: CASTVSLAGGPSGANVLTF.